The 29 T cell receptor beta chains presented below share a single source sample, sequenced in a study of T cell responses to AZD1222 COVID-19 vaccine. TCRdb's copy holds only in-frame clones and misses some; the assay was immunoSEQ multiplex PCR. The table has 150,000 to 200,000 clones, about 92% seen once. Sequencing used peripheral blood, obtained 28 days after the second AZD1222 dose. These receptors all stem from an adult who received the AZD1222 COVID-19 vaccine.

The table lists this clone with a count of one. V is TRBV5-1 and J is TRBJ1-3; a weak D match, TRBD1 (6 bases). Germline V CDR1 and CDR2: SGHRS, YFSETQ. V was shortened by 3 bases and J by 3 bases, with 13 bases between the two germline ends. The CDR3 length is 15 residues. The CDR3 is CASSSGHRDGNTIYF. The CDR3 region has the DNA TGCGCCAGCAGCTCGGGACATCGAGATGGAAACACCATATATTTT.

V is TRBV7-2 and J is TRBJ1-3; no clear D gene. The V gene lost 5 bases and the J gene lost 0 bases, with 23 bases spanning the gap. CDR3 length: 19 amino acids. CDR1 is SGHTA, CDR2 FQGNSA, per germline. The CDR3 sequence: CASSVSPVSEAVSGNTIYF. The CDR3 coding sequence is TGTGCCAGCAGCGTGAGCCCCGTGTCGGAGGCGGTCTCTGGAAACACCATATATTTT.

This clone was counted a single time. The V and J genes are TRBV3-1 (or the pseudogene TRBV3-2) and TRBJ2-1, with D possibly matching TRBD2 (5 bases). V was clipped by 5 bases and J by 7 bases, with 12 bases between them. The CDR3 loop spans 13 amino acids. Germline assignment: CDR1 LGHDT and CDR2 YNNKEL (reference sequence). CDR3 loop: CASSVSPGNEQFF. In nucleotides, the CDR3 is TGTGCCAGCAGCGTTTCCCCGGGGAATGAGCAGTTCTTC.

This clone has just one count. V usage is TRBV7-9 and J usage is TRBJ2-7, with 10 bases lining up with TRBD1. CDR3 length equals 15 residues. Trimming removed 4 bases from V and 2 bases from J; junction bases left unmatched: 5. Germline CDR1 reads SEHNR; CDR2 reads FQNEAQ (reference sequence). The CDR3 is CASSSPGQGTYEQYF. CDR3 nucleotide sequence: TGTGCCAGCAGCTCCCCGGGACAGGGGACCTACGAGCAGTACTTC.

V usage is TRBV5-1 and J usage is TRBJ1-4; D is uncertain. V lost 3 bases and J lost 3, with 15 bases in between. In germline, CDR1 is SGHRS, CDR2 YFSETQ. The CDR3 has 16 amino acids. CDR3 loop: CASSSSLTSANEKLFF. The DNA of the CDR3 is TGCGCCAGCAGCTCGTCCCTCACCTCGGCTAATGAAAAACTGTTTTTT.

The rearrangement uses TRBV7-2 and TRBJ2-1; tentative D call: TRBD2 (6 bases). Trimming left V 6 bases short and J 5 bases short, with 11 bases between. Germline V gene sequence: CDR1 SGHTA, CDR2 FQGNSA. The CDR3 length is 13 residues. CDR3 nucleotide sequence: TGTGCCAGCAGGGACGGGAGAGACAATGAGCAGTTCTTC. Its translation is CASRDGRDNEQFF.

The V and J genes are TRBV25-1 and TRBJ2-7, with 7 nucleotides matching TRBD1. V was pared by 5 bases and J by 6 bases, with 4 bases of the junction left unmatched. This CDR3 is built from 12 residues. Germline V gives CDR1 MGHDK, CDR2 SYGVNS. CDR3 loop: CASSPQGSEQYF. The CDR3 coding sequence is TGTGCCAGCAGTCCACAGGGGTCCGAGCAGTACTTC.

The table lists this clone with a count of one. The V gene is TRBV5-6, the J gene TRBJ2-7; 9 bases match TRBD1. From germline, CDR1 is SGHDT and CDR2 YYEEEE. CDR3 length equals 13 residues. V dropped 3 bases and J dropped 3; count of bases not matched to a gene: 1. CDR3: CASSSDRGYEQYF. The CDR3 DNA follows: TGTGCCAGCAGCTCGGACAGGGGCTACGAGCAGTACTTC.

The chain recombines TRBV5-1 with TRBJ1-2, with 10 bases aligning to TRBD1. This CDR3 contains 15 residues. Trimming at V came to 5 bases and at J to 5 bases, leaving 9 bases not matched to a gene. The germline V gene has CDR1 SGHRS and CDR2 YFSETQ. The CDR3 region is CASRSTGGVGYGYTF. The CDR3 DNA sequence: TGCGCCAGCAGATCGACAGGGGGCGTAGGATATGGCTACACCTTC. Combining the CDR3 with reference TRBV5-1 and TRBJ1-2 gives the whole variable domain KAGVTQTPRYLIKTRGQQVTLSCSPISGHRSVSWYQQTPGQGLQFLFEYFSETQRNKGNFPGRFSGRQFSNSRSEMNVSTLELGDSALYLCASRSTGGVGYGYTFGSGTRLTVV.

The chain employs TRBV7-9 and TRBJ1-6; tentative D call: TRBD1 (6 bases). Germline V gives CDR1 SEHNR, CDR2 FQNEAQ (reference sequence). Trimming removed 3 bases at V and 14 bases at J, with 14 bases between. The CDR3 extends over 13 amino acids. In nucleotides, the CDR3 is TGTGCCAGCAGCTTCGCAGGGGTCCAAACCCTCCACTTT. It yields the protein CASSFAGVQTLHF.

CDR3 loop: CASSQGGVYGYTF. CDR3 nucleotide sequence: TGCGCCAGCAGCCAAGGAGGGGTATATGGCTACACCTTC. The rearrangement uses TRBV4-3 and TRBJ1-2; D is perhaps TRBD1 (5 bases). The CDR3 length is 13 residues. V lost 1 base and J 5 bases, leaving 8 bases between the germline ends. In germline, CDR1 is LGHNA, CDR2 YSLEER.

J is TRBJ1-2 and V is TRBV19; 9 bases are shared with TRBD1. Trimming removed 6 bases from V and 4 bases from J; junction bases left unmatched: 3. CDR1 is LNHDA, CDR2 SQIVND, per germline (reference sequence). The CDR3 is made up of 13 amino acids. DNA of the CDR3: TGTGCCAGTAGCCGGGACAGGGTCTATGGCTACACCTTC. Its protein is CASSRDRVYGYTF.

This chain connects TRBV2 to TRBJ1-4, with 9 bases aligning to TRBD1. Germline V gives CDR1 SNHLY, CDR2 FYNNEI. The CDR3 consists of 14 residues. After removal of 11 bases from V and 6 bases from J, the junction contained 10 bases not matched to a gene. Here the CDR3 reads CACKPGQGDEKLFF. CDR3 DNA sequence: TGTGCCTGTAAACCGGGACAGGGAGATGAAAAACTGTTTTTT.

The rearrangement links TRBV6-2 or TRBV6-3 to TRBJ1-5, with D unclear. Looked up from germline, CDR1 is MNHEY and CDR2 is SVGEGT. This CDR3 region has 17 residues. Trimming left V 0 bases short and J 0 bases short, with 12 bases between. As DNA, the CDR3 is TGTGCCAGCAGTTACTCGAGGAGCCAGCCTAGCAATCAGCCCCAGCATTTT. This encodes CASSYSRSQPSNQPQHF.

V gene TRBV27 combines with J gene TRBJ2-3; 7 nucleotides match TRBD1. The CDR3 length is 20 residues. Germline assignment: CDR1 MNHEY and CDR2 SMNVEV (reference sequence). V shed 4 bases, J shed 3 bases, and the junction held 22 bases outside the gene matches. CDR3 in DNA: TGTGCCAGCAGTTCGGACAGGTCCCGTTCGGAGGCTGGGGTAACAGATACGCAGTATTTT. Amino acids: CASSSDRSRSEAGVTDTQYF.

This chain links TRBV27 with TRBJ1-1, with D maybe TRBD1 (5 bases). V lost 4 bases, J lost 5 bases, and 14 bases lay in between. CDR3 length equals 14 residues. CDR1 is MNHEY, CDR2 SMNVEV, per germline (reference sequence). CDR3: CASSYRPGRTEAFF. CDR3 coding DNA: TGTGCCAGCAGTTATCGCCCGGGGCGGACTGAAGCTTTCTTT.

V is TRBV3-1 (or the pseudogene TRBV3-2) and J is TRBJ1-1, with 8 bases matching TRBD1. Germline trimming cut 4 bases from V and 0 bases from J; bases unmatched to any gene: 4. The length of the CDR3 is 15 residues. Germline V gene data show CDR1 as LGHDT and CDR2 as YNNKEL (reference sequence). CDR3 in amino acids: CASSLRTGLNTEAFF. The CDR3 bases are TGTGCCAGCAGCCTCCGGACAGGGCTGAACACTGAAGCTTTCTTT.

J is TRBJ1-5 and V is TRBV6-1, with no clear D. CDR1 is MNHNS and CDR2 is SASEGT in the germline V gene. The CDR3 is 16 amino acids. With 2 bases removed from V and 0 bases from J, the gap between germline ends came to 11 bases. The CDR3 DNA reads TGTGCCAGCAGTGAATACCAGATTAATAGCAATCAGCCCCAGCATTTT. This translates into CASSEYQINSNQPQHF.

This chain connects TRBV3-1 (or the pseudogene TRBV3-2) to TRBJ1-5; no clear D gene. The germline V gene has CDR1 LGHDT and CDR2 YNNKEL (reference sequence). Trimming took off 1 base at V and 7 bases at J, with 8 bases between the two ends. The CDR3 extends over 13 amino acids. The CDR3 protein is CASSQVVSQPQHF. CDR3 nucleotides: TGTGCCAGCAGCCAAGTTGTCAGCCAGCCCCAGCATTTT.

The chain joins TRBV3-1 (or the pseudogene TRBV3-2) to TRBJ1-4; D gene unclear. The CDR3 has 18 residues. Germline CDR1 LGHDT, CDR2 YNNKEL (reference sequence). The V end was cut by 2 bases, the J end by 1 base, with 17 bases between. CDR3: CASSQSVSSVETNEKLFF. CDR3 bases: TGTGCCAGCAGCCAATCCGTGAGCAGCGTTGAAACTAATGAAAAACTGTTTTTT.

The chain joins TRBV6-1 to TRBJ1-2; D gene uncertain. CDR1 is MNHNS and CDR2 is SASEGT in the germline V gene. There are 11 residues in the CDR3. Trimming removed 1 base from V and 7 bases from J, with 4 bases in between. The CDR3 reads CASSEEVGYTF. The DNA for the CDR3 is TGTGCCAGCAGTGAAGAAGTTGGCTACACCTTC.

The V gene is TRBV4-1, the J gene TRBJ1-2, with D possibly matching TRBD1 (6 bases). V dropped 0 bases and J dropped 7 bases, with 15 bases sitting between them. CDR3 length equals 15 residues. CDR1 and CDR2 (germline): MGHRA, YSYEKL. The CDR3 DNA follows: TGCGCCAGCAGCCAAGATAACAGGGAGGACTCTGGCTACACCTTC. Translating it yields CASSQDNREDSGYTF.

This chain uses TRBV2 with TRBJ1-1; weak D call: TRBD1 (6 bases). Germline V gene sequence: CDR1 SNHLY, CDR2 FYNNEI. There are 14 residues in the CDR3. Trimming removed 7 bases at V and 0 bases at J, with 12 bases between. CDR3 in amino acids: CASTLTGVNTEAFF. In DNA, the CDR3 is TGTGCCAGCACCCTGACAGGAGTGAACACTGAAGCTTTCTTT.

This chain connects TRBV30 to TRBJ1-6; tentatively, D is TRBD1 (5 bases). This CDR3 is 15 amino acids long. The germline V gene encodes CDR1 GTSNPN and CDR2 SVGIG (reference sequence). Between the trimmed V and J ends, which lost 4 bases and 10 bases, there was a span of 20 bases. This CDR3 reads CAWIPWGGEKSPLHF. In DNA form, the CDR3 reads TGTGCCTGGATCCCGTGGGGAGGGGAAAAATCACCCCTCCACTTT.

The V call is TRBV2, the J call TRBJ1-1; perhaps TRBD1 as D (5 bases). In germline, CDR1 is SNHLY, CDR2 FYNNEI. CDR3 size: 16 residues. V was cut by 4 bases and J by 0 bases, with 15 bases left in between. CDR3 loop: CASSVFTGELNTEAFF. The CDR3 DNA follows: TGTGCCAGCAGTGTTTTTACGGGGGAGCTGAACACTGAAGCTTTCTTT. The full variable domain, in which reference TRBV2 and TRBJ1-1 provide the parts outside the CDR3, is EPEVTQTPSHQVTQMGQEVILRCVPISNHLYFYWYRQILGQKVEFLVSFYNNEISEKSEIFDDQFSVERPDGSNFTLKIRSTKLEDSAMYFCASSVFTGELNTEAFFGQGTRLTVV.

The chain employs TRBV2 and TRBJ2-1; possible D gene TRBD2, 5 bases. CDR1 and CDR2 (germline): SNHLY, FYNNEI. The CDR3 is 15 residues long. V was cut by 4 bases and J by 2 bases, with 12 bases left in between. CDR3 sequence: CASSALGLPYNEQFF. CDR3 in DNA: TGTGCCAGCAGTGCCCTCGGACTCCCCTACAATGAGCAGTTCTTC.

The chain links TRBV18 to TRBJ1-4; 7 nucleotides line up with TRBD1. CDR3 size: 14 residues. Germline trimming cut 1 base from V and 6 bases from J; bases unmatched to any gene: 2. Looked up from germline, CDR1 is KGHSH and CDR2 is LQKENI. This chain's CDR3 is CASSPRQGDEKLFF. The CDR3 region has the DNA TGTGCCAGCTCACCACGGCAGGGGGATGAAAAACTGTTTTTT.

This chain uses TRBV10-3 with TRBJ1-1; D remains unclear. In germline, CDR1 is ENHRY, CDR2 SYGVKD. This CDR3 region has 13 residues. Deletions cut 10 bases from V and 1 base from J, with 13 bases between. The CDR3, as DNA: TGTGCCACCTCGGCCCTGGGGAACACTGAAGCTTTCTTT. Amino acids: CATSALGNTEAFF.

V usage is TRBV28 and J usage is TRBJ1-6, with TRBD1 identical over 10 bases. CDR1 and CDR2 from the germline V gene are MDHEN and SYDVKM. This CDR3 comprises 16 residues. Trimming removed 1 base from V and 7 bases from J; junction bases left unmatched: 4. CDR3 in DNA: TGTGCCAGCAGTTTATTTCCGGGACAGGGGAATTCACCCCTCCACTTT. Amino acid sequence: CASSLFPGQGNSPLHF.